The clone carrying this TCR beta chain was detected only a few times. This sample stems from a study of blood T cell repertoires in COVID-19. Across the study: The origin of the acute and convalescent COVID-19 samples was the United States, Italy and Spain.

Measured with immunoSEQ multiplex PCR; TCRdb has only the in-frame clones, and not every one. This table holds hundreds of thousands of clones, nearly 90% found once. Losses at the gene ends were 0 bases for V and 1 base for J; bases not matched to a gene: 9. Germline V gene sequence: CDR1 GTSNPN, CDR2 SVGIG (reference sequence). The CDR3 extends over 16 amino acids. The sequence came from a woman between 18 and 30 years old with acute COVID-19. The rearrangement uses TRBV30 and TRBJ2-7; 7 nucleotides align to TRBD2. The sample was PBMCs or T cells enriched from blood (not recorded which). As DNA, the CDR3 is TGTGCCTGGAGTGTAGGGCAGGGACTAAAATCCTACGAGCAGTACTTC. It specifies CAWSVGQGLKSYEQYF.